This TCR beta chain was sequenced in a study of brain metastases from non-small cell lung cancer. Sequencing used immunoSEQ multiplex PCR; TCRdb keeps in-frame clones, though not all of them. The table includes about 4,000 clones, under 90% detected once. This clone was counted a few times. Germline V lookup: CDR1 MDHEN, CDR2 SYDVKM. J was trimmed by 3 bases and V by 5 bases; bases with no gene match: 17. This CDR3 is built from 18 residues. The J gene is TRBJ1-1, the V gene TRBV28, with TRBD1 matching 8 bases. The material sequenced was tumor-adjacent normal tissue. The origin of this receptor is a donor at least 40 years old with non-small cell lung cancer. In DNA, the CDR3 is TGTGCCAGCAGTACCCGATTGGACAGGGTAAGAGGGCACACTGAAGCTTTCTTT. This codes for CASSTRLDRVRGHTEAFF.